This entry features one TCR beta chain sequence. Libraries were prepared by immunoSEQ multiplex PCR; TCRdb keeps only in-frame clonotypes and omits some of them. This table has some 320,000 clones, 75% to 90% appearing once. Germline V gives CDR1 GTSNPN, CDR2 SVGIG (reference sequence). V dropped 3 bases and J dropped 3 bases, with 14 bases sitting between them. The CDR3 covers 15 residues. This entry is derived from a study of cytomegalovirus exposure and HLA in healthy donors. This chain uses TRBV30 with TRBJ1-4; tentatively, D is TRBD1 (6 bases). The sequence was collected from a woman in her twenties or thirties in good health and CMV-seropositive. Material: PBMCs. In nucleotides, the CDR3 is TGTGCCTGGAGAGAAACAGGGCGTGCTAATGAAAAACTGTTTTTT. The encoded protein is CAWRETGRANEKLFF.